This T cell receptor (beta chain) was captured in a study of T cell changes during pregnancy in multiple sclerosis. The repertoire was sequenced with immunoSEQ multiplex PCR; TCRdb's copy has only in-frame clones and lacks some. Altogether tens of thousands of clones are present, 85% to 90% being singletons, with the ten largest covering 0.55% to 0.6%. Germline values: CDR1 MNHNY, CDR2 SVGAGI (reference sequence). This CDR3 spans 16 amino acids. J lost 7 bases, V lost 0 bases, and 6 bases had no gene match. Here the sequenced sample was CD4+ T cells from peripheral blood mononuclear cells, taken in the first trimester of pregnancy. The chain combines TRBV6-6 with TRBJ2-1; 10 nucleotides line up with TRBD1. The receptor was isolated from a female donor with multiple sclerosis, enrolled in a pregnancy study. The CDR3 loop reads CASSYSRDRGMNEQFF. The CDR3 region has the DNA TGTGCCAGCAGTTACTCCCGGGACAGGGGAATGAATGAGCAGTTCTTC.